These 18 T cell receptor beta chains originate from one sample sequenced in a study of PD-L1 blockade in urothelial cancer. Sequenced by immunoSEQ multiplex PCR; TCRdb stores in-frame clones only, minus some. The top ten hold around 8% of the sample, which has fewer than 40,000 clones, approximately 90% seen once. Sequenced material: PBMCs, taken around atezolizumab (anti-PD-L1) treatment. Receptor source: a man between 65 and 85 years old with urothelial cancer.

The chain links TRBV25-1 to TRBJ2-6; D might be TRBD1 (7 bases). This CDR3 is built from 17 residues. Germline loops: CDR1 MGHDK, CDR2 SYGVNS. V lost 6 bases and J 2 bases, leaving 17 bases between the germline ends. The CDR3 is CASRGQSGATGANVLTF. The CDR3 region has the DNA TGTGCCAGCAGGGGACAGTCGGGGGCGACTGGGGCCAACGTCCTGACTTTC.

The V and J genes are TRBV6-1 and TRBJ1-4; D call uncertain. The V gene's germline CDR1 is MNHNS and CDR2 SASEGT. This CDR3 contains 15 residues. V shed 6 bases and J shed 4 bases, with 15 bases lying between them. The CDR3 nucleotides are TGTGCCAGCAGAGACTTGCCCCCTAGTAATGAAAAACTGTTTTTT. Translation gives CASRDLPPSNEKLFF.

The CDR3 loop reads CASSDWSGSYNEQFF. The CDR3 DNA follows: TGTGCCAGCAGTGATTGGAGCGGGAGCTACAATGAGCAGTTCTTC. The V gene is TRBV2, the J gene TRBJ2-1, with 8 nucleotides matching TRBD2. CDR3 length: 15 residues. Trimming removed 3 bases from V and 3 bases from J; junction bases left unmatched: 4. In germline, CDR1 is SNHLY, CDR2 FYNNEI.

The J gene is TRBJ1-5, the V gene TRBV6-6; maybe TRBD1 (6 bases). Germline V gene sequence: CDR1 MNHNY, CDR2 SVGAGI (reference sequence). The CDR3 sequence is 15 residues long. The V gene lost 7 bases and the J gene lost 6 bases, with 19 bases spanning the gap. The CDR3 protein is CASTTPQGSSQPQHF. The CDR3 DNA reads as TGTGCCAGCACTACTCCACAGGGTAGTAGTCAGCCCCAGCATTTT.

The rearrangement joins TRBV7-7 to TRBJ2-3; perhaps TRBD1 as D (6 bases). Germline CDR1 is SSHAT and CDR2 is FNYEAQ (reference sequence). This CDR3 has 14 residues. V dropped 4 bases and J dropped 5 bases, with 13 bases sitting between them. The CDR3 DNA is TGTGCCAGCAGCTCCGGGACACCCGGAGATACGCAGTATTTT. This translates into CASSSGTPGDTQYF.

The CDR3 nucleotides are TGTGCCAGCAGCTTAGCTTCGACTAGCGGGGCCTACGAGCAGTACTTC. It yields the protein CASSLASTSGAYEQYF. The chain uses TRBV7-6 and TRBJ2-7, with 11 bases aligning to TRBD2. The V and J ends lost 0 bases and 2 bases, in that order; junction bases with no gene match: 3. The length of the CDR3 is 16 residues. Germline-derived CDR1 and CDR2 are SGHVS and FNYEAQ.

V gene TRBV29-1 combines with J gene TRBJ2-5; TRBD1 agrees at 9 bases. CDR1 is SQVTM and CDR2 is ANQGSEA in the germline V gene. CDR3 length equals 15 residues. V was pared by 1 base and J by 4 bases, with 7 bases of the junction left unmatched. DNA of the CDR3: TGCAGCGTTGAAGCGGGACAGGGTAAAGGAGAGACCCAGTACTTC. This gives the protein CSVEAGQGKGETQYF.

The CDR3 loop reads CASSRRLATDTQYF. The CDR3 coding sequence is TGTGCCAGCAGCCGGAGACTAGCCACAGATACGCAGTATTTT. The chain employs TRBV27 and TRBJ2-3; 7 nucleotides line up with TRBD2. J gave up 2 bases and V 6 bases, and 5 bases lay outside the gene matches. The CDR3 spans 14 residues. Germline CDR1 is MNHEY and CDR2 is SMNVEV (reference sequence).

The rearrangement joins TRBV29-1 to TRBJ2-4; 10 positions agree with TRBD1. The trim removed 8 bases at V and 9 bases at J, leaving 7 bases unmatched. The CDR3 has 12 residues. Germline CDR1 SQVTM, CDR2 ANQGSEA. In DNA form, the CDR3 reads TGCAGCTACTCGGGACAGGGGAGCATTCAGTACTTC. Translated, it gives CSYSGQGSIQYF.

The V gene is TRBV6-5, the J gene TRBJ2-1; D is uncertain. The CDR3 is 13 amino acids. The germline V gene encodes CDR1 MNHEY and CDR2 SVGAGI. Trimming took off 2 bases at V and 4 bases at J, with 6 bases between the two ends. The CDR3 nucleotides read TGTGCCAGCAGTTACGATCGGTACAATGAGCAGTTCTTC. It codes for CASSYDRYNEQFF.

This clone was detected only a few times. V and J are TRBV30 and TRBJ2-5; perhaps TRBD1 as D (6 bases). CDR1 is GTSNPN and CDR2 is SVGIG in the germline V gene (reference sequence). The CDR3 has 12 residues. V lost 0 bases and J lost 10, with 12 bases in between. In DNA form, the CDR3 reads TGTGCCTGGAGTGTACTAGGGGGTTTCCAGTACTTC. This gives the protein CAWSVLGGFQYF.

This CDR3 is CASSYFQGGNYGYTF. The CDR3 nucleotides are TGTGCCAGCAGTTACTTCCAGGGAGGGAACTATGGCTACACCTTC. J is TRBJ1-2 and V is TRBV6-6; possible D gene TRBD1, 5 bases. The germline V gene has CDR1 MNHNY and CDR2 SVGAGI (reference sequence). There are 15 residues in the CDR3. Trimming removed 1 base at V and 2 bases at J, with 11 bases between.

The chain carries TRBV19 and TRBJ1-5, with D maybe TRBD1 (5 bases). Germline V CDR1 and CDR2: LNHDA, SQIVND (reference sequence). CDR3 length: 15 residues. Trimming removed 6 bases from V and 0 bases from J, with 12 bases in between. The CDR3 bases are TGTGCCAGTAGGCTAGACAGTTATAGCAATCAGCCCCAGCATTTT. Its translation: CASRLDSYSNQPQHF. Full variable domain (remainder filled in from reference TRBV19 and TRBJ1-5): DGGITQSPKYLFRKEGQNVTLSCEQNLNHDAMYWYRQDPGQGLRLIYYSQIVNDFQKGDIAEGYSVSREKKESFPLTVTSAQKNPTAFYLCASRLDSYSNQPQHFGDGTRLSIL.

The chain carries TRBV11-1 and TRBJ1-1, with 8 bases that match TRBD1. Losses at the gene ends were 5 bases for V and 4 bases for J; bases not matched to a gene: 3. Germline-derived CDR1 and CDR2 are SGHAT and FQDESV (reference sequence). This CDR3 contains 13 residues. CDR3 residues: CASSPTGGTEAFF. The CDR3 bases are TGTGCCAGCAGCCCCACAGGGGGCACTGAAGCTTTCTTT. Using reference TRBV11-1 and TRBJ1-1 for the parts outside the CDR3, the full variable domain is EAEVAQSPRYKITEKSQAVAFWCDPISGHATLYWYRQILGQGPELLVQFQDESVVDDSQLPKDRFSAERLKGVDSTLKIQPAELGDSAMYLCASSPTGGTEAFFGQGTRLTVV.

The chain links TRBV7-8 to TRBJ2-7, with D perhaps TRBD1 (6 bases). The germline CDR1 and CDR2 sequences are SGHVS and FQNEAQ. Trimming left V 6 bases short and J 6 bases short, with 15 bases between. The CDR3 extends over 13 amino acids. The CDR3 protein is CASRPGARAEQYF. CDR3 DNA sequence: TGTGCCAGCAGGCCAGGGGCGCGGGCCGAGCAGTACTTC.

This clone was seen only once. This chain uses TRBV7-8 with TRBJ1-1, with D perhaps matching TRBD1 (6 bases). CDR1 and CDR2 from the germline V gene are SGHVS and FQNEAQ. V lost 1 base to trimming and J lost 1 base, with 7 bases between them. The CDR3 is 14 amino acids. CDR3 in amino acids: CASSLVTGNTEAFF. The CDR3 DNA reads TGTGCCAGCAGCTTAGTGACAGGGAACACTGAAGCTTTCTTT.

This chain connects TRBV6-5 to TRBJ2-7; TRBD1 might be the D (5 bases). V was cut by 0 bases and J by 4 bases, with 13 bases left in between. The CDR3 has 15 residues. Germline CDR1 reads MNHEY; CDR2 reads SVGAGI. The CDR3 sequence is CASSYSNSRGYEQYF. The CDR3 nucleotides are TGTGCCAGCAGTTACTCGAATTCAAGGGGATACGAGCAGTACTTC.

The rearrangement joins TRBV5-4 to TRBJ2-6; D ambiguous. The CDR3 runs 15 residues. Per the germline V gene, CDR1 is SGHNT and CDR2 is YYREEE (reference sequence). V lost 2 bases to trimming and J lost 1 base, with 7 bases between them. CDR3: CASSLTGSGANVLTF. Written as DNA, the CDR3 is TGTGCCAGCAGCTTAACCGGTTCTGGGGCCAACGTCCTGACTTTC.